Below, 25 T cell receptor beta chains from the same sample are listed, as sequenced in a study of cytomegalovirus exposure and HLA in healthy donors. This PCR relied on a set of 60 Vbeta primers and 13 Jbeta primers. Using immunoSEQ multiplex PCR, the repertoire was profiled, and TCRdb retains in-frame clones only, with some absent. The sample consists of roughly 120,000 clones, roughly three fifths of them appearing once. Sequencing was carried out using PBMCs. These receptor sequences come from a woman aged 40 to 49 in good health and CMV-seropositive.

The chain has TRBV11-2 and TRBJ1-4, with TRBD1 as a possible D gene (5 bases). The CDR3 is 16 amino acids. Trimming pared 1 base from V and 5 bases from J, leaving 14 bases between. CDR1 is SGHAT and CDR2 is FQNNGV in the germline V gene. In DNA form, the CDR3 reads TGTGCCAGCAGCTTAGGTTTGGGGGGTCTCAATGAAAAACTGTTTTTT. Translated, it gives CASSLGLGGLNEKLFF.

The chain's CDR3 is CASSSNPRTLQETQYF. The CDR3 DNA reads as TGTGCCAGCAGCTCCAACCCCCGGACACTGCAAGAGACCCAGTACTTC. The chain carries TRBV7-8 and TRBJ2-5, with D perhaps TRBD1 (5 bases). The CDR3 is made up of 16 amino acids. V dropped 4 bases and J dropped 2 bases, with 17 bases sitting between them. CDR1 is SGHVS, CDR2 FQNEAQ, per germline.

The rearrangement links TRBV6-6 to TRBJ2-1; TRBD1 aligns across 8 bases. There are 15 residues in the CDR3. With 5 bases clipped from V and 4 bases from J, the junction kept 7 bases outside the gene matches. Germline V gene lookup returns CDR1 MNHNY and CDR2 SVGAGI (reference sequence). The CDR3 loop is CASSDRGRPYNEQFF. In DNA, the CDR3 is TGTGCCAGCAGTGACAGGGGACGCCCTTACAATGAGCAGTTCTTC.

The chain uses TRBV9 and TRBJ2-1; the match to TRBD2 covers 9 bases. Germline V CDR1 and CDR2: SGDLS, YYNGEE. V shed 5 bases, J shed 7 bases, and the junction held 13 bases outside the gene matches. The CDR3 spans 16 residues. In DNA, the CDR3 is TGTGCCAGCAGTCTTAGCGGGAGTGGTATCGGGAATGAGCAGTTCTTC. As protein: CASSLSGSGIGNEQFF.

V gene TRBV7-8 combines with J gene TRBJ2-7; D might be TRBD1 (5 bases). The V gene's germline CDR1 is SGHVS and CDR2 FQNEAQ. The CDR3 length is 16 residues. V shed 5 bases and J shed 2 bases, with 19 bases lying between them. The CDR3 spells CASSPKGGDSTYEQYF. The CDR3 DNA reads TGTGCCAGCAGCCCAAAGGGCGGAGACAGTACCTACGAGCAGTACTTC.

The chain joins TRBV9 to TRBJ1-2, with a possible D match to TRBD1 (6 bases). Trimming left V 5 bases short and J 2 bases short, with 13 bases between. CDR3 length equals 14 residues. The germline V gene has CDR1 SGDLS and CDR2 YYNGEE. CDR3 sequence reads: CASSTTGLNYGYTF. The DNA for the CDR3 is TGTGCCAGCAGTACAACAGGGTTGAACTATGGCTACACCTTC.

For the CDR3, the DNA is TGTGCCTCCTCCGGGACAGGGGTTTCTCAGCCCCAGCATTTT. It is translated as CASSGTGVSQPQHF. The rearrangement links TRBV6-6 to TRBJ1-5; 10 positions match TRBD1. V was pared by 11 bases and J by 6 bases, with 10 bases of the junction left unmatched. In germline, CDR1 is MNHNY, CDR2 SVGAGI (reference sequence). The CDR3 covers 14 residues.

This clone was recorded a few times. The gene calls are TRBV5-1 and TRBJ2-2; 8 bases map to TRBD2. Trimming removed 4 bases from V and 4 bases from J; junction bases left unmatched: 9. The CDR3 is made up of 16 amino acids. Germline CDR1 reads SGHRS; CDR2 reads YFSETQ. CDR3: CASSQSAGASTGELFF. The CDR3 nucleotides are TGCGCCAGCAGCCAATCAGCGGGAGCTTCCACCGGGGAGCTGTTTTTT.

The chain links TRBV9 to TRBJ2-1; 7 nucleotides line up with TRBD2. The CDR3 is made up of 17 amino acids. From germline, CDR1 is SGDLS and CDR2 YYNGEE. V shed 0 bases, J shed 8 bases, and the junction held 14 bases outside the gene matches. This CDR3 reads CASSVGAGGSPYDEQFF. The CDR3 DNA reads TGTGCCAGCAGCGTAGGGGCTGGCGGGAGCCCTTATGATGAGCAGTTCTTC.

The chain combines TRBV4-1 with TRBJ2-1; tentative D call: TRBD2 (6 bases). With 5 bases removed from V and 5 bases from J, the gap between germline ends came to 16 bases. Per the germline V gene, CDR1 is MGHRA and CDR2 is YSYEKL. This CDR3 is built from 15 residues. As DNA, the CDR3 is TGCGCCAGCAGCTACCTAGCGTCGGGGAACAATGAGCAGTTCTTC. Protein: CASSYLASGNNEQFF.

In its sample, this clone was seen a few times. This chain connects TRBV11-3 to TRBJ2-1; 13 bases map to TRBD2. The J segment lost 6 bases and the V segment lost 5 bases, leaving 4 bases of the junction unmatched. CDR1 is SGHNT, CDR2 YENEEA, per germline. The CDR3 runs 15 residues. CDR3 region: CASSGGTSGINEQFF. The CDR3 nucleotides are TGTGCCAGCAGCGGAGGGACTAGCGGGATCAATGAGCAGTTCTTC.

The chain recombines TRBV7-9 with TRBJ1-5; D is uncertain. V lost 1 base to trimming and J lost 6 bases, with 13 bases between them. CDR1 is SEHNR, CDR2 FQNEAQ, per germline (reference sequence). The CDR3 is 15 residues long. This chain's CDR3 is CASSLDSGKAQPQHF. Written as DNA, the CDR3 is TGTGCCAGCAGCTTAGATTCGGGAAAAGCTCAGCCCCAGCATTTT.

The CDR3 region has the DNA TGTGCCAGCAGCCCCGGGACAGACCCAACCGGGACTGGGAGATACAATGAGCAGTTCTTC. The encoded protein is CASSPGTDPTGTGRYNEQFF. The rearrangement joins TRBV9 to TRBJ2-1; perhaps TRBD1 as D (7 bases). Germline V CDR1 and CDR2: SGDLS, YYNGEE. Trimming stripped 4 bases from V and 4 bases from J, with 30 bases between. This CDR3 is built from 20 residues. The full variable domain, rest sourced from reference TRBV9 and TRBJ2-1, is DSGVTQTPKHLITATGQRVTLRCSPRSGDLSVYWYQQSLDQGLQFLIQYYNGEERAKGNILERFSAQQFPDLHSELNLSSLELGDSALYFCASSPGTDPTGTGRYNEQFFGPGTRLTVL.

This clone turned up a few times. This chain uses TRBV28 with TRBJ1-4; 9 nucleotides match TRBD1. The CDR3 sequence is 11 residues long. Per the germline V gene, CDR1 is MDHEN and CDR2 is SYDVKM. After removal of 6 bases from V and 12 bases from J, the junction contained 2 bases not matched to a gene. DNA for the CDR3: TGTGCCAGCAGGCGGGACAGGGAACTGTTTTTT. Amino acids: CASRRDRELFF. Filled out from reference TRBV28 and TRBJ1-4, the complete variable domain reads DVKVTQSSRYLVKRTGEKVFLECVQDMDHENMFWYRQDPGLGLRLIYFSYDVKMKEKGDIPEGYSVSREKKERFSLILESASTNQTSMYLCASRRDRELFFGSGTQLSVL.

The chain recombines TRBV5-6 with TRBJ2-2, with TRBD2 matching 14 bases. With V trimmed by 4 bases and J by 4 bases, 6 bases remained unmatched. Germline loops: CDR1 SGHDT, CDR2 YYEEEE. The CDR3 runs 17 residues. The chain's CDR3 is CASSGGLAGAGTGELFF. CDR3 sequence (DNA): TGTGCCAGCAGCGGGGGACTAGCGGGAGCGGGCACCGGGGAGCTGTTTTTT.

This clone was observed a single time. The chain employs TRBV29-1 and TRBJ2-7; 8 bases match TRBD1. Per germline, CDR1 SQVTM and CDR2 ANQGSEA. J was trimmed by 7 bases and V by 3 bases; bases with no gene match: 8. This CDR3 has 13 residues. This CDR3 reads CSVEEQGAGEQYF. For the CDR3, the DNA is TGCAGCGTTGAGGAGCAGGGGGCGGGTGAGCAGTACTTC.

The chain recombines TRBV7-2 with TRBJ2-4, with D unclear. This CDR3 is 13 amino acids long. V gave up 5 bases and J gave up 9 bases, with 14 bases separating them. Per germline, CDR1 SGHTA and CDR2 FQGNSA. The CDR3 DNA reads TGTGCCAGCAGCCCCGGGTTTACTCCCATTCAGTACTTC. Translation gives CASSPGFTPIQYF.

The V and J genes are TRBV7-8 and TRBJ2-5, with 7 positions matching TRBD2. Trimming cost V 7 bases and J 2 bases; bases outside gene matches: 13. Germline V lookup: CDR1 SGHVS, CDR2 FQNEAQ. The CDR3 is 16 amino acids. CDR3 bases: TGTGCCAGCAAGTCATCCCTAGCGGAGAGACAAGAGACCCAGTACTTC. Translating it yields CASKSSLAERQETQYF.

CDR3 sequence reads: CASSLDVTGYTGELFF. The CDR3 bases are TGTGCCAGCAGCTTAGATGTGACAGGGTACACCGGGGAGCTGTTTTTT. The rearrangement links TRBV7-6 to TRBJ2-2; 7 nucleotides align to TRBD1. J lost 3 bases, V lost 1 base, and 5 bases had no gene match. Germline CDR1 and CDR2: SGHVS and FNYEAQ. The CDR3 contains 16 residues.

The chain's CDR3 is CASSQDINSRGMVSYNSPLHF. CDR3 nucleotide sequence: TGTGCCAGCAGCCAAGATATAAACAGTAGGGGTATGGTCTCCTATAATTCACCCCTCCACTTT. The chain couples TRBV4-2 to TRBJ1-6; the D gene is possibly TRBD1 (5 bases). CDR3 length equals 21 residues. Trimming removed 0 bases from V and 0 bases from J, with 21 bases in between. The germline V gene has CDR1 LGHNA and CDR2 YNFKEQ.

The chain carries TRBV19 and TRBJ2-7, with D hard to call. Looked up from germline, CDR1 is LNHDA and CDR2 is SQIVND (reference sequence). V lost 6 bases to trimming and J lost 2 bases, with 11 bases between them. The CDR3 has 13 amino acids. For the CDR3, the DNA is TGTGCCAGTAGCAGTCAGTCCGCCTACGAGCAGTACTTC. Encoded protein: CASSSQSAYEQYF.

The rearrangement uses TRBV30 and TRBJ1-2, with D hard to call. The germline V and J ends were trimmed by 3 bases and 8 bases, with 16 bases remaining between them. This CDR3 has 13 amino acids. Germline assignment: CDR1 GTSNPN and CDR2 SVGIG (reference sequence). CDR3 sequence reads: CAWSSQHYVGYTF. CDR3 coding DNA: TGTGCCTGGAGCTCGCAGCACTATGTGGGCTACACCTTC.

CDR3 coding DNA: TGTGCCAGCAGTTTATTTTCGGGGGGGGTTGAGCAGTTCTTC. This codes for CASSLFSGGVEQFF. V gene TRBV27 combines with J gene TRBJ2-1; 8 nucleotides match TRBD2. CDR1 is MNHEY and CDR2 is SMNVEV in the germline V gene (reference sequence). There are 14 residues in the CDR3. J gave up 9 bases and V 1 base, and 5 bases lay outside the gene matches.

V is TRBV5-8 and J is TRBJ2-7; D is perhaps TRBD2 (5 bases). With 2 bases removed from V and 3 bases from J, the gap between germline ends came to 9 bases. Germline assignment: CDR1 SGHTS and CDR2 YDEGEE. The CDR3 consists of 13 residues. The CDR3 spells CASSFGLLYEQYF. CDR3 DNA sequence: TGTGCCAGCAGCTTCGGACTCCTCTACGAGCAGTACTTC.

The chain carries TRBV27 and TRBJ2-3, with TRBD2 as a possible D gene (6 bases). V was shortened by 0 bases and J by 7 bases, with 11 bases between the two germline ends. The CDR3 loop spans 14 amino acids. Germline CDR1 MNHEY, CDR2 SMNVEV (reference sequence). The CDR3 protein is CASSLSSAGNTQYF. The CDR3 region has the DNA TGTGCCAGCAGTTTATCGTCAGCGGGCAATACGCAGTATTTT.